The clone carrying this T cell receptor beta chain was observed a single time. This sample is drawn from a study of cytomegalovirus exposure and HLA in healthy donors. The study ran its PCR with 60 Vbeta and 13 Jbeta primers. The repertoire was sequenced with immunoSEQ multiplex PCR; TCRdb's copy has only in-frame clones and lacks some. This table has 90,000 to 120,000 clones, approximately 84% appearing once. The CDR3 has 13 residues. CDR1 is GTSNPN, CDR2 SVGIG, per germline (reference sequence). V was pared by 8 bases and J by 2 bases, with 16 bases between. Specimen: PBMCs. The J gene is TRBJ2-7, the V gene TRBV30, with D tentatively TRBD1 (5 bases). This receptor was taken from a man aged 25 to 40 in good health and CMV-seronegative. The CDR3 nucleotides read TGTGCCACTTTGGCCAGGGATACCTACGAGCAGTACTTC. Amino acid sequence: CATLARDTYEQYF. The full variable domain, completed using reference TRBV30 and TRBJ2-7, is SQTIHQWPATLVQPVGSPLSLECTVEGTSNPNLYWYRQAAGRGLQLLFYSVGIGQISSEVPQNLSASRPQDRQFILSSKKLLLSDSGFYLCATLARDTYEQYFGPGTRLTVT.